The clone carrying this T cell receptor beta chain was observed at least ten times. This record belongs to a study of Graves' ophthalmopathy and Graves' hyperthyroidism. The authors amplified TCR beta CDR3 regions, and they did so from RNA transcripts for repertoire sequencing. HTBI primers served in a first-round RT-PCR, which a second-round multiplex PCR followed. Each CDR3 protein gets one entry after TCRdb re-called the multiplex PCR reads with MiXCR. The sample yields 350,000 to 450,000 distinct CDR3 sequences, 21% seen once. The sample was peripheral blood. This TCR derives from a woman aged 18-30 years with stable Graves' hyperthyroidism.

CDR3: CATSRGGAGGEGYTF. In nucleotides, the CDR3 is TGTGCCACCAGCAGAGGAGGGGCAGGGGGCGAAGGCTACACCTTC. V gene TRBV15 combines with J gene TRBJ1-2, with 8 bases lining up with TRBD1. J lost 8 bases, V lost 1 base, and 9 bases had no gene match. Germline CDR1 and CDR2: LNHNV and YYDKDF (reference sequence). The CDR3 consists of 15 residues.